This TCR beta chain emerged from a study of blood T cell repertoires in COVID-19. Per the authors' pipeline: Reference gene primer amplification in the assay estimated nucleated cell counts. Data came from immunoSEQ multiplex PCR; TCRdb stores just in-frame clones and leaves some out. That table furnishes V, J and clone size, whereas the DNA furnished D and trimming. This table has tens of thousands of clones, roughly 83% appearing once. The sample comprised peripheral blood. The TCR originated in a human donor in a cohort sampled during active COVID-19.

The CDR3 sequence is CASSEEGYFGYEQYF. CDR3 DNA: TGTGCCAGCAGTGAGGAGGGGTATTTTGGTTACGAGCAGTACTTC. This chain uses TRBV2 with TRBJ2-7, with D maybe TRBD2 (6 bases). Between the trimmed V and J ends, which lost 3 bases and 4 bases, there was a span of 16 bases. This CDR3 contains 15 residues. Germline assignment: CDR1 SNHLY and CDR2 FYNNEI.